This T cell receptor (beta chain) was captured by sequencing in a study of OX40 agonist ivuxolimab in advanced cancers. Data came from immunoSEQ multiplex PCR; TCRdb stores just in-frame clones and leaves some out. Of over 65,000 clones in the sample, roughly four fifths were seen once. The germline V gene has CDR1 ENHRY and CDR2 SYGVKD. This CDR3 has 12 residues. Trimming removed 4 bases from V and 0 bases from J, with 2 bases in between. This sequence originates from an adult with an advanced solid tumor such as melanoma, head and neck, liver or kidney cancer. Sequencing used CD4+ or CD8+ T cells sorted from blood, obtained in a trial of the OX40 agonist ivuxolimab. This chain uses TRBV10-3 with TRBJ2-3; D ambiguous. The CDR3 bases are TGTGCCATCAGTGCCAGCACAGATACGCAGTATTTT. Residues: CAISASTDTQYF.